This T cell receptor (beta chain) was obtained from a study of spatial heterogeneity in lung cancer. The germline V and J ends were trimmed by 8 bases and 4 bases, with 10 bases remaining between them. Germline V lookup: CDR1 MNHNS, CDR2 SASEGT. The CDR3 is made up of 12 amino acids. Stated time point: blood at routine non-recurrence follow-up after resection. Material for sequencing was whole RNA from tumor, nontumor lung or frozen PBMC, left unsorted. A single record per CDR3 protein comes from TCRdb applying MiXCR to the 5' RACE reads. The sample includes 15,000 to 20,000 distinct CDR3 sequences, about 10% seen only once; the top ten take less than 25%. There are many counts of this clonotype.

Source: PBMCs, taken at follow-up. This chain connects TRBV6-1 to TRBJ2-3, with no clear D. This receptor was identified in a male donor with early-stage non-small cell lung cancer. The CDR3 loop is CASALSSDTQYF. The DNA of the CDR3 is TGTGCCAGCGCTTTGAGCTCAGATACGCAGTATTTT.